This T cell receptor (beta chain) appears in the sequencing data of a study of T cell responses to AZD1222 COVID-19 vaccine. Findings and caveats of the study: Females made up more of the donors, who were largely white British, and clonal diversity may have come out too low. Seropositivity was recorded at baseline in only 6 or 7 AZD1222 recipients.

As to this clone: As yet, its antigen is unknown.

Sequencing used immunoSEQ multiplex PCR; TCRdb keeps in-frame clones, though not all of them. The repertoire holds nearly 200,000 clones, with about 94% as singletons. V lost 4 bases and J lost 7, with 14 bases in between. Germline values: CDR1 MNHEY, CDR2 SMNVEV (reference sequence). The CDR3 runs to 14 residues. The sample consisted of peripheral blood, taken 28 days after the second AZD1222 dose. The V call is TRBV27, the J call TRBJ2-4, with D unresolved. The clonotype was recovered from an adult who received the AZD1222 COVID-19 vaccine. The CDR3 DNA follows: TGTGCCAGCAGTTCGGCCCCCTCCGGGAACATTCAGTACTTC. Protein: CASSSAPSGNIQYF.